This record concerns one T cell receptor beta chain sequence. Its antigen is not identified. The CDR3 contains 16 residues. Germline V gene data show CDR1 as LGHDT and CDR2 as YNNKEL (reference sequence). Trimming removed 0 bases at V and 0 bases at J, with 10 bases between. The data stem from a study of T-cell memory formation after mild COVID-19. Looking at the study overall: TCR clusters mostly belonged to single donors. Points from the study as a whole: For contracting clones, CD4+ ones sat mainly in CM and EM, CD8+ in EMRA.

Amplification by 5'RACE using constant-segment primers produced TCR alpha and TCR beta cDNA libraries that carried sample barcodes and UMIs. TCRdb passed the 5' RACE reads through MiXCR, listing each CDR3 protein once. The sample comprises roughly 240,000 distinct CDR3 sequences, around 15% of which are singletons, and approximately 23% rests with the top ten. Sequenced: PBMCs or a T cell subset sorted from them (not recorded which). The source of this sequence is a man aged 18-30 years who had mild COVID-19 (a few samples of this study predate the infection). Cell type and time point are not known. The chain links TRBV3-1 to TRBJ2-3, with D perhaps TRBD2 (5 bases). CDR3 sequence: CASSQDSAVSTDTQYF. CDR3 coding DNA: TGTGCCAGCAGCCAAGATTCAGCGGTGAGCACAGATACGCAGTATTTT.